What follows are 15 T cell receptor beta chains derived from one specimen sequenced in a study of OX40 agonist ivuxolimab in advanced cancers. TCRdb's table, derived via immunoSEQ multiplex PCR, lists solely in-frame clones and lacks some. The sample consists of 70,000 to 85,000 clones, approximately 82% of them appearing once. The sequencing here drew on CD4+ or CD8+ T cells sorted from blood, taken in a trial of the OX40 agonist ivuxolimab. The source of these receptors is an adult with an advanced solid tumor such as melanoma, head and neck, liver or kidney cancer.

In this sample, this clone turned up once. V and J are TRBV11-2 and TRBJ1-5; no firm D call. Germline V gene data show CDR1 as SGHAT and CDR2 as FQNNGV. The ends were cut back, 1 base at V and 0 bases at J, with 7 bases in the middle. The CDR3 is 15 residues long. CDR3 in amino acids: CASSLVEDSNQPQHF. The CDR3 DNA reads as TGTGCCAGCAGCTTAGTCGAGGATAGCAATCAGCCCCAGCATTTT. Supplemented by reference TRBV11-2 and TRBJ1-5, the full variable domain reads EAGVAQSPRYKIIEKRQSVAFWCNPISGHATLYWYQQILGQGPKLLIQFQNNGVVDDSQLPKDRFSAERLKGVDSTLKIQPAKLEDSAVYLCASSLVEDSNQPQHFGDGTRLSIL.

This chain joins TRBV6-5 and TRBJ1-1; no clear D. The CDR3 extends over 13 amino acids. V was clipped by 4 bases and J by 4 bases, with 10 bases between them. The germline gives CDR1 MNHEY, CDR2 SVGAGI. The CDR3 sequence: CASSLSPFTEAFF. CDR3 nucleotides: TGTGCCAGCAGTTTGTCCCCCTTCACTGAAGCTTTCTTT.

The chain joins TRBV6-5 to TRBJ1-6, with D possibly TRBD1 on 6 matching bases. V lost 6 bases and J 10 bases, leaving 10 bases between the germline ends. The CDR3 spans 12 residues. Germline CDR1 and CDR2: MNHEY and SVGAGI. CDR3: CASRQGGSPLHF. The CDR3, as DNA: TGTGCCAGCAGACAGGGCGGATCACCCCTCCACTTT.

In its sample, this clone was seen once. This chain connects TRBV15 to TRBJ1-3; D might be TRBD1 (5 bases). The V end lost 0 bases, the J end lost 0 bases, and 9 bases lay between the germline ends. The CDR3 spans 16 residues. Germline V gives CDR1 LNHNV, CDR2 YYDKDF (reference sequence). In DNA, the CDR3 is TGTGCCACCAGCAGAGATCGTGGGGCCTCTGGAAACACCATATATTTT. This sequence encodes CATSRDRGASGNTIYF.

The V gene is TRBV7-9, the J gene TRBJ2-7; D call uncertain. The CDR3 contains 13 residues. Trimming shortened V by 2 bases and J by 1 base, and 6 bases separated the two germline ends. Germline lookup yields CDR1 SEHNR and CDR2 FQNEAQ (reference sequence). As DNA, the CDR3 is TGTGCCAGCAGCTTACTCGGGTCCTACGAGCAGTACTTC. This translates into CASSLLGSYEQYF.

The CDR3 region is CASSFGQGWSNEQFF. The CDR3 DNA is TGTGCCAGCAGCTTCGGCCAGGGTTGGAGCAATGAGCAGTTCTTC. The chain is built from TRBV5-6 and TRBJ2-1, with D possibly TRBD1 on 5 matching bases. CDR3 length equals 15 residues. V was trimmed by 2 bases and J by 6 bases, leaving 15 bases between them. Germline CDR1 is SGHDT and CDR2 is YYEEEE.

V is TRBV7-2 and J is TRBJ2-3; D not resolved. Germline V lookup: CDR1 SGHTA, CDR2 FQGNSA. Trimming shortened V by 5 bases and J by 4 bases, and 10 bases separated the two germline ends. The CDR3 is 13 amino acids. In nucleotides, the CDR3 is TGTGCCAGCAGCCGGCGATCCCCAGATACGCAGTATTTT. Its protein is CASSRRSPDTQYF.

The gene calls are TRBV7-2 and TRBJ2-5; 12 bases are a match to TRBD2. V lost 5 bases, J lost 1 base, and 8 bases stayed unmatched. Per the germline V gene, CDR1 is SGHTA and CDR2 is FQGNSA. This CDR3 is 17 amino acids long. DNA for the CDR3: TGTGCCAGCAGCACCTCGACTAGCGGGGGACGCCAAGAGACCCAGTACTTC. Its protein is CASSTSTSGGRQETQYF.

The chain links TRBV14 to TRBJ2-5, with 9 nucleotides matching TRBD1. Germline V lookup: CDR1 SGHDN, CDR2 FVKESK. The CDR3 sequence is 14 residues long. V shed 5 bases and J 7 bases; nucleotides not matched to a gene: 8. CDR3 DNA: TGTGCCAGCAGCGTCGGGGACAGGGCGGGGACCCAGTACTTC. Translating it yields CASSVGDRAGTQYF.

CDR3 coding DNA: TGTGCCAGCAGCTTAGTTATACTACGGACAGGGGATAATTCACCCCTCCACTTT. It is translated as CASSLVILRTGDNSPLHF. This chain uses TRBV7-9 with TRBJ1-6; the match to TRBD1 covers 9 bases. This CDR3 is 18 amino acids long. J was trimmed by 5 bases and V by 1 base; bases with no gene match: 9. Germline V CDR1 and CDR2: SEHNR, FQNEAQ (reference sequence).

The chain recombines TRBV27 with TRBJ1-6, with 10 bases lining up with TRBD1. Trimming at V came to 5 bases and at J to 9 bases, leaving 7 bases not matched to a gene. The length of the CDR3 is 15 residues. From germline, CDR1 is MNHEY and CDR2 SMNVEV (reference sequence). CDR3 sequence (DNA): TGTGCCAGCAGTCTTTGGGACAGGGGCACTTCACCCCTCCACTTT. Its translation: CASSLWDRGTSPLHF.

This sequence joins TRBV2 and TRBJ1-5; 8 bases are shared with TRBD1. V lost 7 bases to trimming and J lost 4 bases; unmatched junction nucleotides: 12. This CDR3 region has 16 residues. Per germline, CDR1 SNHLY and CDR2 FYNNEI. As DNA, the CDR3 is TGTGCCAGCAACACCGGACAGGGTCAAGGGAATCAGCCCCAGCATTTT. It is translated as CASNTGQGQGNQPQHF.

This chain uses TRBV5-1 with TRBJ2-5, with unresolved D. With 5 bases removed from V and 3 bases from J, the gap between germline ends came to 11 bases. In germline, CDR1 is SGHRS, CDR2 YFSETQ. The CDR3 extends over 13 amino acids. CDR3 protein: CASSRAVEETQYF. DNA for the CDR3: TGCGCCAGCAGTAGAGCTGTGGAAGAGACCCAGTACTTC.

J is TRBJ2-7 and V is TRBV5-5; D is perhaps TRBD1 (6 bases). Germline V lookup: CDR1 SGHKS, CDR2 YYEKEE (reference sequence). CDR3 length: 13 amino acids. V was cut by 3 bases and J by 4 bases, with 11 bases left in between. In DNA, the CDR3 is TGTGCCAGCAGCTCTTTACAGGGATACGAGCAGTACTTC. It yields the protein CASSSLQGYEQYF. The complete variable domain, with remaining parts taken from reference TRBV5-5 and TRBJ2-7, reads DAGVTQSPTHLIKTRGQQVTLRCSPISGHKSVSWYQQVLGQGPQFIFQYYEKEERGRGNFPDRFSARQFPNYSSELNVNALLLGDSALYLCASSSLQGYEQYFGPGTRLTVT.

In its sample, this clone was seen a few times. The gene calls are TRBV5-6 and TRBJ2-7, with no clear D. Per germline, CDR1 SGHDT and CDR2 YYEEEE. The length of the CDR3 is 14 residues. V lost 4 bases to trimming and J lost 7 bases, with 18 bases between them. As DNA, the CDR3 is TGTGCCAGCAGCGTGGGAAGGTTGCAGGCTGAGCAGTACTTC. This sequence encodes CASSVGRLQAEQYF.